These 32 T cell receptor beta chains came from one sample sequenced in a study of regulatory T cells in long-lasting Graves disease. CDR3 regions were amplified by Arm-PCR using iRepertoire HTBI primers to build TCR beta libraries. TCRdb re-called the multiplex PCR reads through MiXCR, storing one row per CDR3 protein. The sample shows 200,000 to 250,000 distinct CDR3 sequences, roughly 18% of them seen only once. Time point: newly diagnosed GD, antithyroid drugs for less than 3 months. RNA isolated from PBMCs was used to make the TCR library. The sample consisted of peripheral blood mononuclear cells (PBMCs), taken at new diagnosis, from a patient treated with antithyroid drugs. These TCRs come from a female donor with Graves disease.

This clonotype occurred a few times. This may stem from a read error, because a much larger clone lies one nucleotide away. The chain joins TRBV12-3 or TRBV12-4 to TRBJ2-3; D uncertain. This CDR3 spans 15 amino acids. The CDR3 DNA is TGTGCCAGCAGTTCCCGGGCCTCCCTCCCAGATACGCGGTATTTT. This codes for CASSSRASLPDTRYF.

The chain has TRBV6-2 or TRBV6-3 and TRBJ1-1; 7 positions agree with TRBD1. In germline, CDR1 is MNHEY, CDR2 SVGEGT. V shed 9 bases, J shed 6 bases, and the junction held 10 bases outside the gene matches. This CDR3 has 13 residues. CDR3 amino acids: CASTPGGYSEAFF. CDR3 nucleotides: TGTGCCAGTACCCCAGGGGGATATTCTGAAGCTTTCTTT.

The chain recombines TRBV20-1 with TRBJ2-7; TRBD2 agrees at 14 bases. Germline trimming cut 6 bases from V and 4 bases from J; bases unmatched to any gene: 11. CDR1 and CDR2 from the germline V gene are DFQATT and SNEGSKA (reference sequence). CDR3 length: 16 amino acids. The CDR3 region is CSAEETSGRAGYEQYF. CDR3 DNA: TGCAGTGCAGAAGAGACTAGCGGGAGGGCCGGGTACGAGCAGTACTTC.

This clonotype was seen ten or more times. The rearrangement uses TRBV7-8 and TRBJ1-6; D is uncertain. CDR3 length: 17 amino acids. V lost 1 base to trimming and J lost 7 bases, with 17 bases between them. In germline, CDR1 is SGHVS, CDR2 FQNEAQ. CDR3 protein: CASSLGSWAFGNSPLHF. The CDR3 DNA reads TGTGCCAGCAGCTTAGGTTCATGGGCTTTCGGGAATTCACCCCTCCACTTT. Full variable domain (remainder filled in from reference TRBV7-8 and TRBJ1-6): GAGVSQSPRYKVAKRGQDVALRCDPISGHVSLFWYQQALGQGPEFLTYFQNEAQLDKSGLPSDRFFAERPEGSVSTLKIQRTQQEDSAVYLCASSLGSWAFGNSPLHFGNGTRLTVT.

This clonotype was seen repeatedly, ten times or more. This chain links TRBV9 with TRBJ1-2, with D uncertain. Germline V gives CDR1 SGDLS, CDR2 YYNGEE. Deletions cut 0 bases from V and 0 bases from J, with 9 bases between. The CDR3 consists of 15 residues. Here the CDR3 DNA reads TGTGCCAGCAGCGTAGATGACGGAGCTAACTATGGCTACACCTTC. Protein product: CASSVDDGANYGYTF. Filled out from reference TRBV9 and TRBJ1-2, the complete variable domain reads DSGVTQTPKHLITATGQRVTLRCSPRSGDLSVYWYQQSLDQGLQFLIQYYNGEERAKGNILERFSAQQFPDLHSELNLSSLELGDSALYFCASSVDDGANYGYTFGSGTRLTVV.

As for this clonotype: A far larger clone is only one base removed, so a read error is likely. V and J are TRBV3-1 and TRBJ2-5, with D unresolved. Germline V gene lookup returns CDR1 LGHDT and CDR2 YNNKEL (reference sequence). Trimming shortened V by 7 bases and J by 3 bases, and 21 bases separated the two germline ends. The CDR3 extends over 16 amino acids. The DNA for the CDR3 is TGTGCCAGCACCTCCGAGGCCGGGCCCAAGGAAGAGACCCAGTACTTC. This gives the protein CASTSEAGPKEETQYF.

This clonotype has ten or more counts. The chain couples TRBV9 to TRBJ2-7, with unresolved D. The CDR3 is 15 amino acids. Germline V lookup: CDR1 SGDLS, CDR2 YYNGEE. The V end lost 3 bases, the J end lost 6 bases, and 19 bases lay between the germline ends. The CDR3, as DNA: TGTGCCAGCAGCGAGGGTAGAACGCGCGTCTCCGAGCAGTACTTC. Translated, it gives CASSEGRTRVSEQYF.

The CDR3 region has the DNA TGTGCCTGGAGTGTACAGACTAGCGGGAGAGAGATAGGGGCCAAAAACATTCAGTACTTC. It specifies CAWSVQTSGREIGAKNIQYF. V is TRBV30 and J is TRBJ2-4; 12 bases line up with TRBD2. The CDR3 consists of 20 residues. The germline V gene has CDR1 GTSNPN and CDR2 SVGIG (reference sequence). The trim removed 0 bases at V and 1 base at J, leaving 13 bases unmatched.

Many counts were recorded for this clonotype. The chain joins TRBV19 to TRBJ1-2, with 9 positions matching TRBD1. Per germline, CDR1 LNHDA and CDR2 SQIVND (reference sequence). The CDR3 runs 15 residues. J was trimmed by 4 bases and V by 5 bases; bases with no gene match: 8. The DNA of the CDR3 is TGTGCCAGTAGTTTAACAGGGGGCGCAAGCTATGGCTACACCTTC. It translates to CASSLTGGASYGYTF.

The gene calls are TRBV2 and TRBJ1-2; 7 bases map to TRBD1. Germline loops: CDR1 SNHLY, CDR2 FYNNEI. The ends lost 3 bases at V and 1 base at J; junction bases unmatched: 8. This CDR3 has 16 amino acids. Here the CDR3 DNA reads TGTGCCAGCAGTGACTGGGCGGGACAGCTTAACTATGGCTACACCTTC. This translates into CASSDWAGQLNYGYTF.

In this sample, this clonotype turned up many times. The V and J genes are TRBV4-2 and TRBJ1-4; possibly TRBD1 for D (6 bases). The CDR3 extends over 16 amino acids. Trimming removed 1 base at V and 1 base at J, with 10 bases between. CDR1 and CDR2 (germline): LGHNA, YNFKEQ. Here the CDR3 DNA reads TGTGCCAGCAGCCAAGTAGGGGGGGAAACTAATGAAAAACTGTTTTTT. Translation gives CASSQVGGETNEKLFF.

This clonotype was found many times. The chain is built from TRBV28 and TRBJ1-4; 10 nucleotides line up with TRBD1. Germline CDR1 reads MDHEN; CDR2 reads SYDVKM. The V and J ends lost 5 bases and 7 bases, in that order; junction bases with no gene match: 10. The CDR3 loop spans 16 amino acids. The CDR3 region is CASSSPPGTGVEKLFF. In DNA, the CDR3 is TGTGCCAGCAGTAGCCCCCCGGGGACAGGGGTTGAAAAACTGTTTTTT.

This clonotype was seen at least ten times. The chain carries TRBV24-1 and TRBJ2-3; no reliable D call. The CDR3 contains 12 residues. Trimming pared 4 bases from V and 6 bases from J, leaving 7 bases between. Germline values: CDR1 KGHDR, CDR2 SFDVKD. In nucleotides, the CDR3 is TGTGCCACCAGTGACACTCCCGATACGCAGTATTTT. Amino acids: CATSDTPDTQYF.

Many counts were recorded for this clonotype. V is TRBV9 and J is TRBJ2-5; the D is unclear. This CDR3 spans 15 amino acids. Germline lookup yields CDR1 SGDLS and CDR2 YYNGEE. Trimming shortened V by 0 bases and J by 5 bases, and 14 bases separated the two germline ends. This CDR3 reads CASSVESRLGETQYF. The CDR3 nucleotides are TGTGCCAGCAGCGTAGAGTCAAGGCTAGGGGAGACCCAGTACTTC.

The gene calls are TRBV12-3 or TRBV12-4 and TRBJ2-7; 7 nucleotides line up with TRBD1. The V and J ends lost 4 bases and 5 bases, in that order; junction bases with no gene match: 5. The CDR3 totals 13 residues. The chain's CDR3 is CASSSRTGDEQYF. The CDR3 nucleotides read TGTGCCAGCAGTTCACGAACAGGGGACGAGCAGTACTTC.

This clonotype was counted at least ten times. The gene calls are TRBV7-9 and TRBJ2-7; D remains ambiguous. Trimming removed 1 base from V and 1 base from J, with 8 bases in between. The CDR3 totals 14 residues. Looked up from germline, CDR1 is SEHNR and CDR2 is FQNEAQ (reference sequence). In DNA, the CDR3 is TGTGCCAGCAGCTTAGATGGCGTTTCCTACGAGCAGTACTTC. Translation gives CASSLDGVSYEQYF. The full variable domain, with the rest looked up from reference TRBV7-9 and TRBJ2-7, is DTGVSQNPRHKITKRGQNVTFRCDPISEHNRLYWYRQTLGQGPEFLTYFQNEAQLEKSRLLSDRFSAERPKGSFSTLEIQRTEQGDSAMYLCASSLDGVSYEQYFGPGTRLTVT.

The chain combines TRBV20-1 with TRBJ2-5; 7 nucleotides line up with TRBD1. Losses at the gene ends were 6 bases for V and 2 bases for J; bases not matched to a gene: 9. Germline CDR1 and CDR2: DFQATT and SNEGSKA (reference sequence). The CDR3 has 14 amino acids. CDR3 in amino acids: CSALPGQTQETQYF. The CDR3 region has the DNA TGCAGTGCACTTCCGGGACAGACACAAGAGACCCAGTACTTC.

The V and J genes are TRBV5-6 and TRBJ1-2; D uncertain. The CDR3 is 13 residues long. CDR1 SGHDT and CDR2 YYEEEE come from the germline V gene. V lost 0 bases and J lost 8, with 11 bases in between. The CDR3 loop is CASSLEVLLGYTF. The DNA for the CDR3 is TGTGCCAGCAGCTTGGAGGTACTGCTCGGCTACACCTTC. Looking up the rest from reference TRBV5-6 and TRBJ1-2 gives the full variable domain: DAGVTQSPTHLIKTRGQQVTLRCSPKSGHDTVSWYQQALGQGPQFIFQYYEEEERQRGNFPDRFSGHQFPNYSSELNVNALLLGDSALYLCASSLEVLLGYTFGSGTRLTVV.

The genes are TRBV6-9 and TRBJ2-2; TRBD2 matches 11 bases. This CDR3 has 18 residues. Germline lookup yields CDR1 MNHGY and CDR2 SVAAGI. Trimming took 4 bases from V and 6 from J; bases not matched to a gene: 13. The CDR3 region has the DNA TGTGCCAGCAGTTCACCCGGGGTAGCGGGAGGGCCTTCCGGGGAGCTGTTTTTT. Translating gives CASSSPGVAGGPSGELFF.

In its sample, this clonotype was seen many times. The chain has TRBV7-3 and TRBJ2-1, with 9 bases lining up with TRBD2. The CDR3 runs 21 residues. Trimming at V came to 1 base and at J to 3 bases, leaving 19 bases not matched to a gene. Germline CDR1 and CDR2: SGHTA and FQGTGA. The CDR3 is CASSLSQWGPSGRHGYNEQFF. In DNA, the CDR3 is TGTGCCAGCAGCTTAAGTCAGTGGGGACCCAGCGGGAGGCATGGCTACAATGAGCAGTTCTTC. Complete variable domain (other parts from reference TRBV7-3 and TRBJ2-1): GAGVSQTPSNKVTEKGKYVELRCDPISGHTALYWYRQSLGQGPEFLIYFQGTGAADDSGLPNDRFFAVRPEGSVSTLKIQRTERGDSAVYLCASSLSQWGPSGRHGYNEQFFGPGTRLTVL.

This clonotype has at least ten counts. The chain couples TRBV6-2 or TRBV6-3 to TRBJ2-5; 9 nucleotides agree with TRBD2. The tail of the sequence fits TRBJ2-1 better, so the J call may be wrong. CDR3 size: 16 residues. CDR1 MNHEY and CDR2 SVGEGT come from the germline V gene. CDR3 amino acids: CASSAPRGGRAYEQFF. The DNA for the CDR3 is TGTGCCAGCAGTGCACCCCGAGGCGGGAGGGCGTATGAGCAGTTCTTC.

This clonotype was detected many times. The CDR3 protein is CASSLAGGAFETQYF. DNA for the CDR3: TGTGCCAGCAGCTTAGCCGGGGGGGCCTTCGAGACCCAGTACTTC. The chain is built from TRBV7-8 and TRBJ2-5, with 8 positions matching TRBD2. This CDR3 spans 15 amino acids. V gave up 0 bases and J gave up 5 bases; unmatched junction bases: 5. Germline assignment: CDR1 SGHVS and CDR2 FQNEAQ.

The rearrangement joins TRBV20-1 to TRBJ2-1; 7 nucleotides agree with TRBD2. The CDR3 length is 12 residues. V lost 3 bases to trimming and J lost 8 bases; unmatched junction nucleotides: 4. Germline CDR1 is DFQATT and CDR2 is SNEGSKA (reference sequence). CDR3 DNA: TGCAGTGCTAGGACTAGCAACGATGAGCAGTTCTTC. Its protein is CSARTSNDEQFF.

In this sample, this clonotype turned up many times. CDR3: CASSLDHNTEAFF. The CDR3 nucleotides read TGTGCCAGCAGCTTAGACCATAACACTGAAGCTTTCTTT. This chain uses TRBV11-3 with TRBJ1-1, with D unclear. Germline CDR1 SGHNT, CDR2 YENEEA. With 0 bases removed from V and 2 bases from J, the gap between germline ends came to 4 bases. The CDR3 is 13 amino acids.

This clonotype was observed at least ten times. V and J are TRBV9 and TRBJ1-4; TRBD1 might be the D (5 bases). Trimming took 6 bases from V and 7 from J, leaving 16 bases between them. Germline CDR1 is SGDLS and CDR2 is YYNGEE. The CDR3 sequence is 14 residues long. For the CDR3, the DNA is TGTGCCAGCACCCAAGGGGCGCGAGGTGAAAAACTGTTTTTT. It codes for CASTQGARGEKLFF.

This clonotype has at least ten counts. The CDR3 DNA reads TGTGCCAGCAGCCAGCACGGGTCGGGGACCCAGTACTTC. This codes for CASSQHGSGTQYF. The genes are TRBV11-2 and TRBJ2-5; D is ambiguous. Trimming stripped 5 bases from V and 7 bases from J, with 14 bases between. Germline V gene lookup returns CDR1 SGHAT and CDR2 FQNNGV. The CDR3 contains 13 residues. The variable domain in full, with the rest retrieved from reference TRBV11-2 and TRBJ2-5, is EAGVAQSPRYKIIEKRQSVAFWCNPISGHATLYWYQQILGQGPKLLIQFQNNGVVDDSQLPKDRFSAERLKGVDSTLKIQPAKLEDSAVYLCASSQHGSGTQYFGPGTRLLVL.

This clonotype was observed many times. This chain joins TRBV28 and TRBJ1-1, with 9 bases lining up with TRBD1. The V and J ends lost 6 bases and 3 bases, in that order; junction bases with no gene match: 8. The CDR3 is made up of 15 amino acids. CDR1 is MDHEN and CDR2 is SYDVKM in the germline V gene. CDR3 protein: CASSRDRVGDTEAFF. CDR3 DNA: TGTGCCAGCAGCAGGGACAGGGTCGGAGACACTGAAGCTTTCTTT.

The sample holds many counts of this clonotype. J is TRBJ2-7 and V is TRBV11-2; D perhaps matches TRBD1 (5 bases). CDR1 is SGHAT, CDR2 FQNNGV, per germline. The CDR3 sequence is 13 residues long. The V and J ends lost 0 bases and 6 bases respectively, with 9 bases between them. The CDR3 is CASSLDRGAEQYF. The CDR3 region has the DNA TGTGCCAGCAGCTTAGATAGGGGTGCCGAGCAGTACTTC.

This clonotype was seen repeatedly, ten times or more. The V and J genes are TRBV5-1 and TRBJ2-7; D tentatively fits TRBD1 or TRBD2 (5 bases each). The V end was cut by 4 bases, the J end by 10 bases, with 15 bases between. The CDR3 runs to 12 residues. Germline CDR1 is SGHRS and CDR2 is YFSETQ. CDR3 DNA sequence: TGCGCCAGCAGCGCGTCTGTGGGGGATCAGTACTTC. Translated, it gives CASSASVGDQYF.

CDR3 region: CASTVGTGLDNEQFF. The CDR3 coding sequence is TGTGCCAGCACCGTAGGGACAGGTCTGGACAATGAGCAGTTCTTC. J is TRBJ2-1 and V is TRBV19; 8 bases fit TRBD1. V was clipped by 9 bases and J by 5 bases; unmatched bases: 12. CDR3 length: 15 amino acids. Per the germline V gene, CDR1 is LNHDA and CDR2 is SQIVND (reference sequence).

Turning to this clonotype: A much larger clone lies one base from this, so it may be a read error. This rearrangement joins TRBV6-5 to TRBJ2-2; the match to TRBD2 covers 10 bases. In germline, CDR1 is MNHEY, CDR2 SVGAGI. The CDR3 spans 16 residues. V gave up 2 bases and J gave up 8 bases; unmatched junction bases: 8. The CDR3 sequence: CASSYPPSGRRGELFF. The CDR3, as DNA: TGTGCCAGCAGTTACCCTCCTAGCGGGAGACGTGGGGAGCTGTTTTTT.

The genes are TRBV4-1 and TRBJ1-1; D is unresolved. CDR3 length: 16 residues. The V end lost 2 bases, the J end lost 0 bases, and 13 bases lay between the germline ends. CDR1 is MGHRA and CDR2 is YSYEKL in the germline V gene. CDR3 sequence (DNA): TGCGCCAGCAGCCAACAGTTTCTAGGCATGAACACTGAAGCTTTCTTT. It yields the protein CASSQQFLGMNTEAFF.